These 28 T cell receptor beta chains were all obtained from the same sample, sequenced in a study of T-cell memory formation after mild COVID-19. TCRdb re-analysed the 5' RACE reads in MiXCR, keeping a single row per CDR3 protein. The data hold a few hundred thousand distinct CDR3 sequences, with roughly 23% observed a single time. The sequenced sample was PBMCs or a T cell subset sorted from them (not recorded which). These receptors were collected from an adult woman who had mild COVID-19 (a few samples of this study predate the infection). Cell type and time point are not known.

This clonotype was recorded many times. The rearrangement uses TRBV5-6 and TRBJ2-7; 9 bases map to TRBD1. Per the germline V gene, CDR1 is SGHDT and CDR2 is YYEEEE. The CDR3 has 14 residues. V gave up 7 bases and J gave up 3 bases; unmatched junction bases: 8. The CDR3 DNA reads as TGTGCCAGCGGGACAGGGCCCGGGGGCTACGAGCAGTACTTC. Protein product: CASGTGPGGYEQYF.

There are a few counts of this clonotype. The chain joins TRBV12-3 or TRBV12-4 to TRBJ1-2, with 8 bases identical to TRBD1. This CDR3 has 13 residues. V lost 6 bases and J lost 8; bases outside the gene matches: 8. CDR3 residues: CASRPTGGAGYTF. In nucleotides, the CDR3 is TGTGCCAGCAGGCCCACAGGGGGTGCCGGCTACACCTTC.

The chain recombines TRBV4-3 with TRBJ2-7; 7 positions agree with TRBD2. This CDR3 comprises 17 residues. Germline CDR1 reads LGHNA; CDR2 reads YSLEER. V lost 0 bases to trimming and J lost 2 bases; unmatched junction nucleotides: 10. CDR3: CASSQESGGSPPYEQYF. Written as DNA, the CDR3 is TGCGCCAGCAGCCAAGAATCCGGCGGGAGTCCCCCCTACGAGCAGTACTTC.

The gene calls are TRBV19 and TRBJ1-1; 7 nucleotides align to TRBD1. CDR3 size: 12 residues. Germline V gene sequence: CDR1 LNHDA, CDR2 SQIVND (reference sequence). V lost 5 bases, J lost 6 bases, and 3 bases stayed unmatched. CDR3 nucleotides: TGTGCCAGTAGTGTCGGGACAGCTGAAGCTTTCTTT. Translation: CASSVGTAEAFF.

CDR3: CASSIAGTGAYEQYF. In nucleotides, the CDR3 is TGTGCCAGTAGTATCGCCGGGACAGGGGCGTACGAGCAGTACTTC. This chain links TRBV19 with TRBJ2-7; 10 bases align to TRBD1. The CDR3 covers 15 residues. CDR1 and CDR2 from the germline V gene are LNHDA and SQIVND (reference sequence). Unmatched junction bases numbered 6, after V lost 3 bases and J lost 4 bases.

This clonotype came up a few times. The chain recombines TRBV12-3 or TRBV12-4 with TRBJ1-1; D call uncertain. Trimming cost V 10 bases and J 1 base, with 22 bases left between them. This CDR3 region has 16 residues. The CDR3 is CATSFHSSPGNTEAFF. The CDR3 region has the DNA TGTGCCACCTCATTTCACTCCTCCCCAGGGAACACTGAAGCTTTCTTT.

The chain uses TRBV7-8 and TRBJ1-1, with D possibly matching TRBD1 (6 bases). Germline-derived CDR1 and CDR2 are SGHVS and FQNEAQ. V was trimmed by 1 base and J by 2 bases, leaving 14 bases between them. The CDR3 has 16 residues. CDR3 in amino acids: CASSLEARGINTEAFF. In DNA, the CDR3 is TGTGCCAGCAGCTTAGAGGCCAGGGGCATTAACACTGAAGCTTTCTTT.

This clonotype showed up just a few times. The J gene is TRBJ1-3, the V gene TRBV7-8, with a tentative D call TRBD1 (5 bases). CDR1 is SGHVS, CDR2 FQNEAQ, per germline. This CDR3 region has 17 residues. V was trimmed by 4 bases and J by 4 bases, leaving 20 bases between them. This CDR3 is CASSSERTGAGGNTIYF. In DNA, the CDR3 is TGTGCCAGCAGCTCCGAGCGTACAGGAGCGGGAGGAAACACCATATATTTT.

The rearrangement links TRBV15 to TRBJ2-3; no firm D call. The CDR3 spans 16 residues. V was clipped by 0 bases and J by 0 bases, with 10 bases between them. Germline-derived CDR1 and CDR2 are LNHNV and YYDKDF (reference sequence). In DNA form, the CDR3 reads TGTGCCACCAGCAGAGATTGGGCTGGGAGCACAGATACGCAGTATTTT. It encodes CATSRDWAGSTDTQYF.

This clonotype has more than one count but fewer than ten. The chain employs TRBV11-2 and TRBJ2-2; tentatively, D is TRBD1 (5 bases). The CDR3 totals 14 residues. V was clipped by 5 bases and J by 4 bases, with 11 bases between them. The germline CDR1 and CDR2 sequences are SGHAT and FQNNGV. Written as DNA, the CDR3 is TGTGCCAGCAGCGCGGACAAGGGCACCGGGGAGCTGTTTTTT. It codes for CASSADKGTGELFF.

This clonotype was seen a handful of times. The rearrangement uses TRBV14 and TRBJ2-1, with 9 bases identical to TRBD2. The CDR3 has 17 amino acids. The junction had 13 bases not matched to a gene; V was cut back by 2 bases and J by 8 bases. Germline loops: CDR1 SGHDN, CDR2 FVKESK. CDR3 nucleotide sequence: TGTGCCAGCAGCCAATTCTTTCCGGCGGGAGGGCCCGATGAGCAGTTCTTC. It encodes CASSQFFPAGGPDEQFF.

The chain has TRBV6-2 or TRBV6-3 and TRBJ2-3, with 7 bases lining up with TRBD2. Germline CDR1 and CDR2: MNHEY and SVGEGT. The CDR3 extends over 21 amino acids. Trimming removed 7 bases from V and 4 bases from J; junction bases left unmatched: 29. The CDR3: CASKYDLTRVSGMSSADTQYF. The DNA of the CDR3 is TGTGCCAGCAAATACGATCTAACTCGGGTCAGCGGGATGTCTTCGGCAGATACGCAGTATTTT.

The chain employs TRBV7-9 and TRBJ1-1, with D possibly TRBD1 on 6 matching bases. The CDR3 contains 16 residues. Trimming left V 5 bases short and J 1 base short, with 17 bases between. The germline V gene has CDR1 SEHNR and CDR2 FQNEAQ (reference sequence). CDR3 nucleotide sequence: TGTGCCAGCAGCCCCCGCGCGGACAGAGAGAACACTGAAGCTTTCTTT. It codes for CASSPRADRENTEAFF.

The chain recombines TRBV6-6 with TRBJ1-1, with TRBD1 as a possible D gene (5 bases). Trimming took 8 bases from V and 5 from J, leaving 12 bases between them. The CDR3 totals 12 residues. CDR1 MNHNY and CDR2 SVGAGI come from the germline V gene (reference sequence). DNA of the CDR3: TGTGCCAGCCTGGGGGGTTTTACTGAAGCTTTCTTT. Protein: CASLGGFTEAFF.

This clonotype was found a few times. The V gene is TRBV2, the J gene TRBJ1-1; TRBD1 matches 9 bases. Germline loops: CDR1 SNHLY, CDR2 FYNNEI. J was trimmed by 11 bases and V by 7 bases; bases with no gene match: 11. This CDR3 comprises 13 residues. CDR3 region: CASTTGTGRYAFF. The DNA of the CDR3 is TGTGCCAGCACCACCGGGACAGGGCGTTATGCTTTCTTT. The complete variable domain, with remaining parts taken from reference TRBV2 and TRBJ1-1, reads EPEVTQTPSHQVTQMGQEVILRCVPISNHLYFYWYRQILGQKVEFLVSFYNNEISEKSEIFDDQFSVERPDGSNFTLKIRSTKLEDSAMYFCASTTGTGRYAFFGQGTRLTVV.

This clonotype was counted between two and nine times. J is TRBJ2-1 and V is TRBV20-1, with 9 nucleotides matching TRBD2. The CDR3 loop spans 18 amino acids. The germline CDR1 and CDR2 sequences are DFQATT and SNEGSKA (reference sequence). Trimming took 1 base from V and 6 from J; bases not matched to a gene: 16. DNA of the CDR3: TGCAGTGCTAGAGTGTGGGCTAGCGGGAATGTATTAGTCAATGAGCAGTTCTTC. This translates into CSARVWASGNVLVNEQFF.

CDR3 in amino acids: CATSDGTGATQYF. In DNA form, the CDR3 reads TGTGCCACCAGTGATGGAACGGGCGCTACGCAGTATTTT. The chain has TRBV24-1 and TRBJ2-3; D is ambiguous. CDR1 is KGHDR and CDR2 is SFDVKD in the germline V gene. The CDR3 spans 13 residues. Trimming shortened V by 3 bases and J by 8 bases, and 11 bases separated the two germline ends.

V gene TRBV5-6 combines with J gene TRBJ2-7; the D gene is possibly TRBD1 (6 bases). V was pared by 4 bases and J by 1 base, with 12 bases between. The CDR3 has 14 amino acids. Germline-derived CDR1 and CDR2 are SGHDT and YYEEEE. The CDR3 spells CASSRGTFSYEQYF. For the CDR3, the DNA is TGTGCCAGCAGCAGGGGGACGTTTTCCTACGAGCAGTACTTC.

This clonotype was detected many times. The chain has TRBV18 and TRBJ2-1, with D perhaps assigned TRBD1 or TRBD2 (5 bases each). CDR1 KGHSH and CDR2 LQKENI come from the germline V gene. V was shortened by 0 bases and J by 10 bases, with 10 bases between the two germline ends. CDR3 size: 13 residues. CDR3: CASSPPGVGEQFF. The CDR3 DNA follows: TGTGCCAGCTCACCACCGGGGGTCGGGGAGCAGTTCTTC.

Concerning this clonotype itself: Possible read error: a much larger clone is one base away. The V and J genes are TRBV7-9 and TRBJ2-7; the match to TRBD1 covers 7 bases. The CDR3 is 13 residues long. The V segment lost 1 base and the J segment 5 bases; nucleotides outside the gene matches: 2. From germline, CDR1 is SEHNR and CDR2 FQNEAQ (reference sequence). CDR3 residues: CASSLEGAHEQYF. DNA for the CDR3: TGTGCCAGCAGCTTAGAGGGGGCCCACGAGCAGTACTTC.

V gene TRBV10-2 combines with J gene TRBJ2-5; 12 bases fit TRBD1. This CDR3 spans 18 amino acids. The V gene end was trimmed by 8 bases and the J gene end by 3 bases; junction bases not matched to a gene: 16. CDR1 is WSHSY and CDR2 is SAAADI in the germline V gene. The CDR3 sequence is CASQAGDRGQIIKETQYF. The DNA for the CDR3 is TGCGCCAGCCAGGCCGGGGACAGGGGGCAAATTATCAAAGAGACCCAGTACTTC.

V gene TRBV5-6 combines with J gene TRBJ1-5; 8 positions agree with TRBD1. Per germline, CDR1 SGHDT and CDR2 YYEEEE. The CDR3 contains 15 residues. After removal of 4 bases from V and 6 bases from J, the junction contained 9 bases not matched to a gene. Here the CDR3 reads CASSGGQGGSQPQHF. CDR3 in DNA: TGTGCCAGCAGCGGCGGACAGGGCGGTAGTCAGCCCCAGCATTTT.

The V gene is TRBV30, the J gene TRBJ1-5, with 10 nucleotides matching TRBD1. The ends lost 0 bases at V and 6 bases at J; junction bases unmatched: 5. The CDR3 consists of 15 residues. CDR1 and CDR2 from the germline V gene are GTSNPN and SVGIG (reference sequence). CDR3 DNA: TGTGCCTGGAGTGTAGGACAGGGGGGTTCTCAGCCCCAGCATTTT. Protein product: CAWSVGQGGSQPQHF.

This clonotype came up a few times. V is TRBV5-5 and J is TRBJ2-2, with unresolved D. The CDR3 covers 12 residues. V was cut by 0 bases and J by 7 bases, with 4 bases left in between. The germline V gene has CDR1 SGHKS and CDR2 YYEKEE (reference sequence). In DNA form, the CDR3 reads TGTGCCAGCAGCTTGGAGGGCGGGGAGCTGTTTTTT. This codes for CASSLEGGELFF.

Only one count was recorded for this clonotype. The genes are TRBV24-1 and TRBJ2-7, with D perhaps TRBD1 (5 bases). Germline assignment: CDR1 KGHDR and CDR2 SFDVKD. V was cut by 9 bases and J by 1 base, with 15 bases left in between. This CDR3 is 14 amino acids long. The CDR3: CATRPGHSSYEQYF. As DNA, the CDR3 is TGTGCCACCCGGCCAGGACACTCATCCTACGAGCAGTACTTC.

In its sample, this clonotype was seen a few times. This chain joins TRBV12-3 or TRBV12-4 and TRBJ2-3; D is ambiguous. Trimming pared 3 bases from V and 4 bases from J, leaving 14 bases between. The CDR3 totals 15 residues. This chain's CDR3 is CASSFPSGVPDTQYF. The CDR3 bases are TGTGCCAGCAGTTTCCCTAGTGGGGTTCCAGATACGCAGTATTTT.

This clonotype has more than one count but fewer than ten. The V call is TRBV6-1, the J call TRBJ1-5; the match to TRBD1 covers 7 bases. Trimming removed 4 bases from V and 7 bases from J; junction bases left unmatched: 7. From germline, CDR1 is MNHNS and CDR2 SASEGT. The CDR3 is 14 amino acids. The CDR3 protein is CASSVNRGGQPQHF. The CDR3 DNA reads as TGTGCCAGCAGTGTCAACAGGGGAGGCCAGCCCCAGCATTTT.

The chain recombines TRBV7-6 with TRBJ2-3; 7 nucleotides match TRBD1. The CDR3 totals 13 residues. CDR1 and CDR2 (germline): SGHVS, FNYEAQ. The ends lost 5 bases at V and 5 bases at J; junction bases unmatched: 4. The CDR3 coding sequence is TGTGCCAGCAGCCCGACAGGGCGAGATACGCAGTATTTT. Translated: CASSPTGRDTQYF. Supplemented by reference TRBV7-6 and TRBJ2-3, the full variable domain reads GAGVSQSPRYKVTKRGQDVALRCDPISGHVSLYWYRQALGQGPEFLTYFNYEAQQDKSGLPNDRFSAERPEGSISTLTIQRTEQRDSAMYRCASSPTGRDTQYFGPGTRLTVL.